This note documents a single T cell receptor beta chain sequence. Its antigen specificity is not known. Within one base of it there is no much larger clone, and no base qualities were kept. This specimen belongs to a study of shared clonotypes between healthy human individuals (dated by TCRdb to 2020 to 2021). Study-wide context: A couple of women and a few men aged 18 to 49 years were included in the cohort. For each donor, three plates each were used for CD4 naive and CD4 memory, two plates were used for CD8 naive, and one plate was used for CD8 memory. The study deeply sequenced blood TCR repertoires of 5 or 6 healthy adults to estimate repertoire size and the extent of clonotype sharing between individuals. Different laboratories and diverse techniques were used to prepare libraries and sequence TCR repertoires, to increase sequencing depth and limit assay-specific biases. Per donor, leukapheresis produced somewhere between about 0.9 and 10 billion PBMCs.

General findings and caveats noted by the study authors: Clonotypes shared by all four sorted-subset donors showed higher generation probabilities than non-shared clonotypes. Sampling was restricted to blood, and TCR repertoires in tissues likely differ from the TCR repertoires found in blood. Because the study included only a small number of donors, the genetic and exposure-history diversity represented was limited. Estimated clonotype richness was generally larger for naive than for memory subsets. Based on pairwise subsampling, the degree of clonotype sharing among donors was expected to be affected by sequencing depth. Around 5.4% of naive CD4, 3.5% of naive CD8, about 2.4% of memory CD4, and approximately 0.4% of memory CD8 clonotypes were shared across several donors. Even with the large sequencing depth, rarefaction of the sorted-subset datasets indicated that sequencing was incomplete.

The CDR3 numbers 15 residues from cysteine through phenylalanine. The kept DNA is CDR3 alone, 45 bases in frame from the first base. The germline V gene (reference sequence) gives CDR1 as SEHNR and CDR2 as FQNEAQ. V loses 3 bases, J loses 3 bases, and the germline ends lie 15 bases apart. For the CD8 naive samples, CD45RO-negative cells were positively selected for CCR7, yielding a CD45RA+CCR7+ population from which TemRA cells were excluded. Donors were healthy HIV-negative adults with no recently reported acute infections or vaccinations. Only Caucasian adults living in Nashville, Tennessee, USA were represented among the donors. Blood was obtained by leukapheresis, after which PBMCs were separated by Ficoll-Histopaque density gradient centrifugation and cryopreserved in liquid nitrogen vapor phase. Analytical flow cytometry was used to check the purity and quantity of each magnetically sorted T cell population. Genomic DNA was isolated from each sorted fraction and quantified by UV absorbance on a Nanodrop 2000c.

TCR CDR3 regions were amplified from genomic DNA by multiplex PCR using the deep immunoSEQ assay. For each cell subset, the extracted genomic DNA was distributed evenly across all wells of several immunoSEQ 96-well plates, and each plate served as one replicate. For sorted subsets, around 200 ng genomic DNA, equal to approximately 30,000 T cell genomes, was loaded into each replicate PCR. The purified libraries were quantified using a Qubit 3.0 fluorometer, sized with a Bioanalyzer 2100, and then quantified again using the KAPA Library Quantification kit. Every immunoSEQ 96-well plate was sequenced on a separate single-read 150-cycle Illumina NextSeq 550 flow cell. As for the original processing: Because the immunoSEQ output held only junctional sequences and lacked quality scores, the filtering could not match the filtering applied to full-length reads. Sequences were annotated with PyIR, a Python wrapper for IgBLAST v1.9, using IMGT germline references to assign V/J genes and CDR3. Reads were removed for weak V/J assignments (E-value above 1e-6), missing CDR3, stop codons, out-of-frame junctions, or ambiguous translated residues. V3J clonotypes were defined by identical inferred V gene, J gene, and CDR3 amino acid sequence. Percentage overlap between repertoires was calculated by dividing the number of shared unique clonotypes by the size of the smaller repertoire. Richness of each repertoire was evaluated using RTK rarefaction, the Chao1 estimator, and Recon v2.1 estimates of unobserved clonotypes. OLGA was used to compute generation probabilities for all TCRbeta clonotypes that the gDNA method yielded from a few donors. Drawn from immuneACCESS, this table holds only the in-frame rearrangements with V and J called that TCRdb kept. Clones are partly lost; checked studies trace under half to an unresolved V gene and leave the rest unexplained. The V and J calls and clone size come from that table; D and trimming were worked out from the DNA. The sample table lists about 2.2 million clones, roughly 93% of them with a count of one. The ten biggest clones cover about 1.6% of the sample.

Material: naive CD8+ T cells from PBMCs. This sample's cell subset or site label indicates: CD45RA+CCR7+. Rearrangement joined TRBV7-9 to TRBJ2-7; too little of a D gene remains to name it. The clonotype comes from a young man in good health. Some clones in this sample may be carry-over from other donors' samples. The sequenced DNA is TGTGCCAGCAGCTTGGTTCGATCCCCTGACTACGAGCAGTACTTC. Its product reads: CASSLVRSPDYEQYF.